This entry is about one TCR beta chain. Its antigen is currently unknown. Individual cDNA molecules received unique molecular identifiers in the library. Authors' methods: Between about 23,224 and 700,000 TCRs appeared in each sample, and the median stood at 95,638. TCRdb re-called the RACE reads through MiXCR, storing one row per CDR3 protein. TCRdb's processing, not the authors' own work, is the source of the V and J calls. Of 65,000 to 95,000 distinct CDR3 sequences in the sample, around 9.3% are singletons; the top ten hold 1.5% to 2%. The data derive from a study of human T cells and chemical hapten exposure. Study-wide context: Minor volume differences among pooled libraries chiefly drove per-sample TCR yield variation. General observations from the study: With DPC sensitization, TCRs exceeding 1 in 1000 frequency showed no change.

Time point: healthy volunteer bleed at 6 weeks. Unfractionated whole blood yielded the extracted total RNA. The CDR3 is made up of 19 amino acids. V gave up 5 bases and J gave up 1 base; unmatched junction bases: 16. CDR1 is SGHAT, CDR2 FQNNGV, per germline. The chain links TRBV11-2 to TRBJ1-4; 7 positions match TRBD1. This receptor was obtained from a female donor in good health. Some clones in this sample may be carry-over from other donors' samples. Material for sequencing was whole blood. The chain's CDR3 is CASSPMGQLSLLTNEKLFF. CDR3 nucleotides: TGTGCCAGCAGCCCCATGGGACAGCTTAGCCTGTTAACTAATGAAAAACTGTTTTTT. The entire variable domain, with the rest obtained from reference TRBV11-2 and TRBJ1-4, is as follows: EAGVAQSPRYKIIEKRQSVAFWCNPISGHATLYWYQQILGQGPKLLIQFQNNGVVDDSQLPKDRFSAERLKGVDSTLKIQPAKLEDSAVYLCASSPMGQLSLLTNEKLFFGSGTQLSVL.